The following is a TCR beta chain sequence with its context. The antigen remains unidentified. The CDR3 is 13 residues long. Looked up from germline, CDR1 is KGHSH and CDR2 is LQKENI. Between the trimmed V and J ends, which lost 3 bases and 3 bases, there was a span of 3 bases. The data derive from a study of early T cells in non-severe SARS-CoV-2 infection. The study, taken as a whole, reports: Matching results from VDJdb favored anti-spike CD8 responses, leaving private and CD4 specificities undetected.

cDNA molecules, individually, were tagged with unique molecular identifiers. TCRdb re-analysed the 5' RACE reads in MiXCR, keeping a single row per CDR3 protein. The sample holds fewer than 85,000 distinct CDR3 sequences, about 12% seen once. Sample: whole blood. This sequence originates from an adult who was a healthcare worker with PCR-confirmed SARS-CoV-2 infection or an uninfected control (not recorded which). This chain links TRBV18 with TRBJ1-6; D unresolved. CDR3 protein: CASSPGYNSPLHF. The CDR3 bases are TGTGCCAGCTCACCCGGCTATAATTCACCCCTCCACTTT.